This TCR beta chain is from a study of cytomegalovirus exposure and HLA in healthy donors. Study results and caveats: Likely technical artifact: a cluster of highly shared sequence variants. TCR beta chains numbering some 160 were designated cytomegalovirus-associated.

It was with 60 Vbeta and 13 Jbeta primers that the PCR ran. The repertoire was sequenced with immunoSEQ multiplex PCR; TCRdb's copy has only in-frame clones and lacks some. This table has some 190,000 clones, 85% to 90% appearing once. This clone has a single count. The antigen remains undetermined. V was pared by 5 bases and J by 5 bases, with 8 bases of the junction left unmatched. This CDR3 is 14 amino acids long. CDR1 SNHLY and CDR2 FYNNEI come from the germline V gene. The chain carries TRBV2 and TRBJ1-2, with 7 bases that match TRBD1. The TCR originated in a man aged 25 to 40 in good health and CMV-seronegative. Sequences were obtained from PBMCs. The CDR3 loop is CASSRQGGRYGYTF. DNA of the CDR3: TGTGCCAGCAGTCGACAGGGTGGGCGGTATGGCTACACCTTC.